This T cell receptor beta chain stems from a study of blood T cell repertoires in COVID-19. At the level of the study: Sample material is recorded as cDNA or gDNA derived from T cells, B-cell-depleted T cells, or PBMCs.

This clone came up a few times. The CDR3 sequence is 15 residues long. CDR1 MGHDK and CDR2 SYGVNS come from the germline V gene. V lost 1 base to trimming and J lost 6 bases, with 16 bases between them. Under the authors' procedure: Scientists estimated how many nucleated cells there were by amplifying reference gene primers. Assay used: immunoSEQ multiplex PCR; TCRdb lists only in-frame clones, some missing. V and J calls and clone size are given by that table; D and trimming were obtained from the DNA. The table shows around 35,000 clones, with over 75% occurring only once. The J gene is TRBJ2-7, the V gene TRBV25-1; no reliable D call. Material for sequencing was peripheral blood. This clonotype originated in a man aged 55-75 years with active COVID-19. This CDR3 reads CASSESRDLRSEQYF. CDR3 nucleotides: TGTGCCAGCAGTGAATCGAGAGACTTAAGGTCCGAGCAGTACTTC.